The 21 T cell receptor beta chains in this list originate from one sample, sequenced in a study of OX40 agonist ivuxolimab in advanced cancers. Generated by immunoSEQ multiplex PCR, the TCRdb table keeps only in-frame clones and is missing some. The data show around 53,000 clones, approximately 86% seen once. The sample here was CD4+ or CD8+ T cells sorted from blood, taken in a trial of the OX40 agonist ivuxolimab. The receptors stem from an adult with an advanced solid tumor such as melanoma, head and neck, liver or kidney cancer.

The V call is TRBV10-3, the J call TRBJ2-1; tentatively, D is TRBD1 (5 bases). V was shortened by 8 bases and J by 7 bases, with 12 bases between the two germline ends. CDR3 length: 12 residues. Germline-derived CDR1 and CDR2 are ENHRY and SYGVKD. The CDR3 bases are TGTGCCATCGGGCCCCAGGGAAATGAGCAGTTCTTC. It specifies CAIGPQGNEQFF.

The chain carries TRBV18 and TRBJ2-7, with D possibly matching TRBD2 (6 bases). CDR1 and CDR2 (germline): KGHSH, LQKENI. The CDR3 sequence is 14 residues long. V lost 6 bases to trimming and J lost 4 bases, with 16 bases between them. The CDR3 DNA is TGTGCCAGCTCCCTAGATTGGGACTTATACGAGCAGTACTTC. It codes for CASSLDWDLYEQYF.

This clone has just a few counts. This sequence joins TRBV6-5 and TRBJ2-5, with 11 nucleotides matching TRBD2. This CDR3 spans 14 amino acids. Germline V CDR1 and CDR2: MNHEY, SVGAGI. The trim removed 7 bases at V and 5 bases at J, leaving 6 bases unmatched. The DNA for the CDR3 is TGTGCCAGCAAACTAGCGGGGGTCCGGGAGACCCAGTACTTC. Translating it yields CASKLAGVRETQYF.

This chain uses TRBV5-6 with TRBJ2-1, with D unclear. CDR3 length: 14 residues. Germline values: CDR1 SGHDT, CDR2 YYEEEE. V lost 5 bases to trimming and J lost 7 bases, with 16 bases between them. Here the CDR3 reads CASRVFILWNEQFF. As DNA, the CDR3 is TGTGCCAGCAGGGTGTTTATTCTGTGGAATGAGCAGTTCTTC.

The chain uses TRBV19 and TRBJ2-7; 8 nucleotides agree with TRBD1. Trimming at V came to 3 bases and at J to 3 bases, leaving 7 bases not matched to a gene. Germline CDR1 LNHDA, CDR2 SQIVND (reference sequence). This CDR3 is 15 amino acids long. The CDR3 protein is CASSIGAGGDYEQYF. The CDR3 bases are TGTGCCAGTAGTATTGGGGCAGGGGGCGACTACGAGCAGTACTTC.

The V and J genes are TRBV5-4 and TRBJ1-1; 10 positions agree with TRBD1. With V trimmed by 4 bases and J by 5 bases, 5 bases remained unmatched. The CDR3 extends over 14 amino acids. Germline CDR1 and CDR2: SGHNT and YYREEE (reference sequence). CDR3 loop: CASSIDRGLTEAFF. The DNA of the CDR3 is TGTGCCAGCAGCATAGACAGGGGGCTTACTGAAGCTTTCTTT.

CDR3 DNA sequence: TGCGCCAGCAGCCAGGGTGAGGTGGTGTCCTACAATGAGCAGTTCTTC. Amino acid sequence: CASSQGEVVSYNEQFF. The V and J genes are TRBV4-1 and TRBJ2-1; D gene uncertain. Deletions cut 3 bases from V and 1 base from J, with 13 bases between. CDR1 and CDR2 from the germline V gene are MGHRA and YSYEKL. The CDR3 extends over 16 amino acids.

This clone has only one observation. The chain links TRBV19 to TRBJ2-2; 8 positions agree with TRBD2. CDR1 is LNHDA, CDR2 SQIVND, per germline (reference sequence). Germline trimming cut 4 bases from V and 9 bases from J; bases unmatched to any gene: 4. The CDR3 has 13 residues. The chain's CDR3 is CASSTRSGRELFF. The DNA for the CDR3 is TGTGCCAGTAGTACACGTAGCGGGAGGGAGCTGTTTTTT.

The J gene is TRBJ2-5, the V gene TRBV6-1; 10 bases are a match to TRBD2. V lost 8 bases and J lost 5; bases outside the gene matches: 11. This CDR3 spans 15 amino acids. Germline V lookup: CDR1 MNHNS, CDR2 SASEGT. Here the CDR3 DNA reads TGTGCCAGCCTCTCGGGTAGCGGGGGGTGGGAGACCCAGTACTTC. Translated, it gives CASLSGSGGWETQYF.

This clone was seen a single time. V is TRBV10-3 and J is TRBJ1-2, with TRBD1 identical over 7 bases. Trimming cost V 6 bases and J 3 bases; bases outside gene matches: 13. Germline CDR1 and CDR2: ENHRY and SYGVKD. The CDR3 consists of 16 residues. CDR3 coding DNA: TGTGCCATCAGCTCTTCCTCGACAGGGTTGTACTATGGCTACACCTTC. It specifies CAISSSSTGLYYGYTF.

The chain employs TRBV28 and TRBJ2-3; no clear D gene. Trimming took 7 bases from V and 5 from J, leaving 10 bases between them. CDR3 length: 12 amino acids. Looked up from germline, CDR1 is MDHEN and CDR2 is SYDVKM. DNA of the CDR3: TGTGCCAGCAACAGCGCCCTAGATACGCAGTATTTT. Translated, it gives CASNSALDTQYF.

The CDR3 is CASSPLQGHQPQHF. CDR3 bases: TGCGCCAGCAGCCCCCTCCAGGGCCATCAGCCCCAGCATTTT. This chain uses TRBV4-1 with TRBJ1-5; the D gene is possibly TRBD1 (5 bases). Germline lookup yields CDR1 MGHRA and CDR2 YSYEKL. Deletions cut 4 bases from V and 5 bases from J, with 12 bases between. CDR3 length: 14 residues.

The genes are TRBV30 and TRBJ2-7; D not certain. In germline, CDR1 is GTSNPN, CDR2 SVGIG (reference sequence). This CDR3 region has 10 residues. Trimming took off 5 bases at V and 6 bases at J, with 8 bases between the two ends. CDR3 loop: CAWGDREQYF. CDR3 sequence (DNA): TGTGCCTGGGGTGATCGCGAGCAGTACTTC.

A few counts support this clone. The chain employs TRBV11-2 and TRBJ2-7; D unclear. The CDR3 totals 14 residues. CDR1 is SGHAT and CDR2 is FQNNGV in the germline V gene. Trimming took 6 bases from V and 2 from J, leaving 14 bases between them. The CDR3 protein is CASRDPGRAYEQYF. CDR3 coding DNA: TGTGCCAGCAGAGATCCTGGGCGCGCCTACGAGCAGTACTTC.

In this sample, this clone turned up a few times. This chain uses TRBV14 with TRBJ1-1, with a tentative D call TRBD1 (6 bases). Trimming took 4 bases from V and 5 from J, leaving 11 bases between them. This CDR3 has 13 residues. Germline-derived CDR1 and CDR2 are SGHDN and FVKESK. CDR3 amino acids: CASSPNRVTEAFF. CDR3 coding DNA: TGTGCCAGCAGCCCCAACAGGGTTACTGAAGCTTTCTTT.

This chain joins TRBV19 and TRBJ2-5; 12 bases align to TRBD1. The CDR3 totals 16 residues. V lost 4 bases, J lost 0 bases, and 3 bases stayed unmatched. Germline loops: CDR1 LNHDA, CDR2 SQIVND (reference sequence). The CDR3 DNA reads as TGTGCCAGTAGTACCCGGGACAGGGGGCACCAAGAGACCCAGTACTTC. Protein product: CASSTRDRGHQETQYF.

The chain joins TRBV4-3 to TRBJ2-7; D uncertain. Looked up from germline, CDR1 is LGHNA and CDR2 is YSLEER. The CDR3 sequence is 16 residues long. Trimming removed 2 bases from V and 5 bases from J, with 19 bases in between. CDR3 amino acids: CASSQTLTERPNEQYF. DNA for the CDR3: TGCGCCAGCAGCCAAACCCTCACGGAAAGGCCGAACGAGCAGTACTTC.

This chain joins TRBV11-3 and TRBJ1-2; TRBD1 matches 8 bases. V lost 4 bases and J lost 7; bases outside the gene matches: 5. Per germline, CDR1 SGHNT and CDR2 YENEEA. CDR3 size: 13 residues. CDR3 sequence reads: CASSSDRGSGYTF. The CDR3 coding sequence is TGTGCCAGCAGCTCCGACAGGGGAAGTGGCTACACCTTC.

The J gene is TRBJ2-7, the V gene TRBV5-6; no clear D. CDR1 SGHDT and CDR2 YYEEEE come from the germline V gene. This CDR3 contains 15 residues. V was trimmed by 2 bases and J by 0 bases, leaving 12 bases between them. The DNA for the CDR3 is TGTGCCAGCAGCTTCGGCCCTACTCACTCCTACGAGCAGTACTTC. Its translation is CASSFGPTHSYEQYF. The whole variable domain, remainder taken from reference TRBV5-6 and TRBJ2-7, is DAGVTQSPTHLIKTRGQQVTLRCSPKSGHDTVSWYQQALGQGPQFIFQYYEEEERQRGNFPDRFSGHQFPNYSSELNVNALLLGDSALYLCASSFGPTHSYEQYFGPGTRLTVT.

The chain uses TRBV7-3 and TRBJ2-7; 10 bases fit TRBD2. Germline CDR1 SGHTA, CDR2 FQGTGA. Trimming took 2 bases from V and 6 from J; bases not matched to a gene: 7. The CDR3 is made up of 15 amino acids. The CDR3 sequence is CASSLELAGVGEQYF. The CDR3 region has the DNA TGTGCCAGCAGCTTAGAGCTAGCGGGAGTTGGCGAGCAGTACTTC.

The rearrangement uses TRBV7-9 and TRBJ1-3; D call uncertain. This CDR3 has 18 amino acids. V was cut by 5 bases and J by 1 base, with 21 bases left in between. The germline gives CDR1 SEHNR, CDR2 FQNEAQ (reference sequence). The CDR3 sequence: CASSRSSGSFTSGNTIYF. The CDR3 DNA follows: TGTGCCAGCAGCCGCTCAAGCGGCAGTTTTACATCTGGAAACACCATATATTTT.